This record concerns one T cell receptor beta chain sequence. This table comes from immunoSEQ multiplex PCR, and its TCRdb copy is limited to in-frame clones, with some not included. Of fewer than 35,000 clones in the sample, 86% were seen once. These data come from a study of sequential checkpoint blockade in melanoma. As for treatment: randomized to nivolumab then ipilimumab (arm A) or the reverse (arm B). The clonotype comes from a human donor with melanoma. The source material was CD8+ T cells sorted from blood (inferred from file names), sampled from a patient given nivolumab and ipilimumab in sequence.

Here the CDR3 reads CASSKLKDGPEKLFF. In nucleotides, the CDR3 is TGTGCCAGCAGCAAATTGAAAGATGGCCCGGAAAAACTGTTTTTT. This rearrangement joins TRBV21-1 to TRBJ1-4; TRBD1 reflects the table's D call only, with no check against the DNA. TRBV21-1 is given as a pseudogene. The CDR3 runs 15 residues.